This entry features one T cell receptor (beta chain) sequence. CDR3 length equals 17 residues. Germline V gene data show CDR1 as LGHNA and CDR2 as YSLEER. The data stem from a study of monozygotic twins with inflammatory bowel disease. TCRdb reprocessed the 5' RACE reads, keeping one entry per CDR3 protein, no DNA. The specimen's table records approximately 400,000 distinct CDR3 sequences. The TCR originated in a human donor with ulcerative colitis or Crohn's disease, or a healthy co-twin of an affected twin (not recorded which). The sample consisted of blood. The chain combines TRBV4-3 with TRBJ2-2; without DNA, the TCRdb call of TRBD2 cannot be checked. CDR3 amino acids: CASSQDQLAGETGELFF.